The source of this T cell receptor beta chain is a study of blood T cell repertoires in COVID-19. About the study: Whether acute or convalescent, the COVID-19 samples came from the United States, Italy and Spain.

Methods used by the authors: Estimated nucleated cell counts came from reference gene primer amplification. TCRdb's copy holds only in-frame clones and misses some; the assay was immunoSEQ multiplex PCR. V, J and clone size are taken as reported in that table, and D and trimming were inferred from the DNA itself. The table has roughly 86,000 clones, around three quarters seen once; the top ten hold 8% to 9%. Per the germline V gene, CDR1 is SGHVS and CDR2 is FQNEAQ. The CDR3 covers 13 residues. V gave up 2 bases and J gave up 1 base, with 5 bases separating them. The chain recombines TRBV7-8 with TRBJ1-1, with D possibly being TRBD1 (5 bases). Sequencing input: peripheral blood. This clonotype was sampled from a man aged 50-59 years who had recovered from COVID-19. The CDR3 DNA reads TGTGCCAGCAGCTTACAGGGGAACACTGAAGCTTTCTTT. Residues: CASSLQGNTEAFF. The whole variable domain, remainder taken from reference TRBV7-8 and TRBJ1-1, is GAGVSQSPRYKVAKRGQDVALRCDPISGHVSLFWYQQALGQGPEFLTYFQNEAQLDKSGLPSDRFFAERPEGSVSTLKIQRTQQEDSAVYLCASSLQGNTEAFFGQGTRLTVV.